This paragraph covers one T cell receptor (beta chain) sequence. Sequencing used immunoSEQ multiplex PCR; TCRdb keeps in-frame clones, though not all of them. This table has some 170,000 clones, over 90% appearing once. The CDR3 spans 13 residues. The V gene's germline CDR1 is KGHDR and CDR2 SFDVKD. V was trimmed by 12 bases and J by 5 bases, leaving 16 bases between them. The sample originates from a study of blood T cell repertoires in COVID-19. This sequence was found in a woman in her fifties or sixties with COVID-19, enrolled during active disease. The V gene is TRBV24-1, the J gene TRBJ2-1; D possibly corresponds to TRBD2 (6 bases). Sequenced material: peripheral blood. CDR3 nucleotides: TGTGCCCAATCACGGAGGGCGGACAATGAGCAGTTCTTC. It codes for CAQSRRADNEQFF.